This TCR beta chain derives from a study of blood T cell repertoires in COVID-19. Across the study: From the United States, Italy and Spain came samples of acute and convalescent COVID-19. PBMCs, B-cell-depleted T cells, or T cells provided the cDNA or gDNA that made up the material.

Measured with immunoSEQ multiplex PCR; TCRdb has only the in-frame clones, and not every one. The table has under 200,000 clones, around 76% seen once; the top ten hold roughly 7.1%. The CDR3 length is 15 residues. Germline V lookup: CDR1 SGHRS, CDR2 YFSETQ. V was cut by 1 base and J by 1 base, with 11 bases left in between. The sequence came from a woman aged 55-75 years with COVID-19, enrolled during active disease. Sequencing used peripheral blood. The chain couples TRBV5-1 to TRBJ2-5, with TRBD1 as a possible D gene (6 bases). In nucleotides, the CDR3 is TGCGCCAGCAGCTTGTTGGGGGCCAGCCAAGAGACCCAGTACTTC. Translating gives CASSLLGASQETQYF.